Below, one T cell receptor (beta chain) is given with its context. This sample is drawn from a study of blood T cell repertoires in COVID-19. At the level of the study: Samples of COVID-19 (acute and convalescent) were obtained from the United States, Italy and Spain. The analysed material was cDNA or gDNA that came from T cells, B-cell-depleted T cells, or PBMCs.

Authors' analysis steps: Amplification with reference gene primers provided the estimates of nucleated cell counts. Here immunoSEQ multiplex PCR was the method, and the copy in TCRdb shows in-frame clones only, minus some. V and J calls and clone size are given by that table; D and trimming were obtained from the DNA. The sample has about 68,000 clones, approximately 90% seen once. V dropped 0 bases and J dropped 1 base, with 9 bases sitting between them. Per the germline V gene, CDR1 is KGHSH and CDR2 is LQKENI. CDR3 size: 15 residues. V gene TRBV18 combines with J gene TRBJ1-1; weak D call: TRBD1 (5 bases). Source material: peripheral blood. The TCR comes from a woman in her sixties with active COVID-19. The CDR3: CASSPPTGTNTEAFF. The CDR3 DNA sequence: TGTGCCAGCTCACCACCCACAGGCACGAACACTGAAGCTTTCTTT.